The clone carrying this T cell receptor beta chain has a handful of counts. Its target is unknown. CDR1 MNHEY and CDR2 SVGAGI come from the germline V gene. V lost 9 bases, J lost 4 bases, and 3 bases stayed unmatched. The CDR3 runs 13 residues. Primed by a sample-barcoded 5' primer and a J-beta primer mix, a second PCR proceeded for about 6 to 11 cycles. Every molecule of cDNA carried a tag from a template-switch adaptor with 12 random nucleotides. TCRdb reprocessed the 5' RACE reads via MiXCR and lists one record per CDR3 protein. Among over 600,000 distinct CDR3 sequences listed, roughly three fifths were seen once. The data derive from a study of blood T cells in healthy people across ages. Study-level findings and limits: Unknown donor CMV status possibly confounded expanded clonotype changes. Age advanced and TCR beta diversity per million T cells fell, roughly linearly.

This sequence joins TRBV6-5 and TRBJ1-6, with 7 bases aligning to TRBD1. The specimen was blood. The source is a man aged 40-49 years in good health. The CDR3, as DNA: TGTGCCAGTAAGGGACAGTATAATTCACCCCTCCACTTT. Translating it yields CASKGQYNSPLHF.